This T cell receptor (beta chain) was recovered during a study of circulating and synovial CD4+ cells in juvenile arthritis. Generated by immunoSEQ multiplex PCR, the TCRdb table keeps only in-frame clones and is missing some. The sample has 36,000 or so clones, approximately 93% seen once. CDR1 SGDLS and CDR2 YYNGEE come from the germline V gene. The CDR3 has 16 amino acids. J was trimmed by 1 base and V by 3 bases; bases with no gene match: 7. As concerns this clone: Its antigen is undetermined.

Study findings and constraints: These blood cells shared more CDR3 sequences with synovium than bulk blood. T cell genome counts differed by at least an order of magnitude between CPL and CD4 samples.

The sequence was collected from a human donor with juvenile idiopathic arthritis. Material for sequencing was CD4+ T cells from blood. J is TRBJ2-3 and V is TRBV9, with TRBD2 matching over 8 bases. The CDR3 loop reads CASSGGRGVRTDTQYF. As DNA, the CDR3 is TGTGCCAGCAGCGGCGGGCGGGGGGTACGCACAGATACGCAGTATTTT.